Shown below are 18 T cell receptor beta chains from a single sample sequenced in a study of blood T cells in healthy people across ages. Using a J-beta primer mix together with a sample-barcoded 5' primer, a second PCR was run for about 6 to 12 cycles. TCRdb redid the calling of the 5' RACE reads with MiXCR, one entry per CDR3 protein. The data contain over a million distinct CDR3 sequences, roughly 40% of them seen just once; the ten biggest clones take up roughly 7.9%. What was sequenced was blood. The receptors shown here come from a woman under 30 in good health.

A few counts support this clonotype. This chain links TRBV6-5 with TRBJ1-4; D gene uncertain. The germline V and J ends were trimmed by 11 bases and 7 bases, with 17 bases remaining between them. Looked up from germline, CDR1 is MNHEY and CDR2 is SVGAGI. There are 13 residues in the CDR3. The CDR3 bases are TGTGCCTCCCATCCGGGCGGAAGTGAAAAACTGTTTTTT. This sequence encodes CASHPGGSEKLFF.

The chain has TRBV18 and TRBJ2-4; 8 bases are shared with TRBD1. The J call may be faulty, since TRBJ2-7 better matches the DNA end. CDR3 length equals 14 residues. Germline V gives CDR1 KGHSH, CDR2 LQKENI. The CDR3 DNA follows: TGTGCCAGCTCACGCAACAGGGGGGACAACGAGCAGTACTTC. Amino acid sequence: CASSRNRGDNEQYF.

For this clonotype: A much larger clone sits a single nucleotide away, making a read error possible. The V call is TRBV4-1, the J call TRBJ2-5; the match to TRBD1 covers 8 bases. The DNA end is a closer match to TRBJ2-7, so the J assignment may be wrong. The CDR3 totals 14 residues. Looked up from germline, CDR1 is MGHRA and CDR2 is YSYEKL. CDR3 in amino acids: CASSQGGTGYEQYF. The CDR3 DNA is TGCGCCAGCAGCCAAGGCGGGACAGGCTACGAGCAGTACTTC.

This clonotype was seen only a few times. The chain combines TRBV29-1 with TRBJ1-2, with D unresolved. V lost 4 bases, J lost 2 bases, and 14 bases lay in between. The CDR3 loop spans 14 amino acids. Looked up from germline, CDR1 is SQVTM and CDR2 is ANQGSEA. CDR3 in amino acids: CSVVASAGNYGYTF. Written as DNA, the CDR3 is TGCAGCGTTGTGGCCTCCGCGGGGAACTATGGCTACACCTTC.

In nucleotides, the CDR3 is TGTGCTAGTGGTCTAGCGGGAGGTTTGACCGGGGAGCTGTTTTTT. Its translation: CASGLAGGLTGELFF. The chain couples TRBV12-5 to TRBJ2-2; 11 bases match TRBD2. The J segment lost 5 bases and the V segment lost 5 bases, leaving 4 bases of the junction unmatched. Germline V gene sequence: CDR1 LGHNT, CDR2 FRNRAP. The length of the CDR3 is 15 residues.

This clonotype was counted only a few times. The CDR3 bases are TGCAGTGCTAGTACTCCCGGGACCGTTGTTGGGACCCAGTACTTC. Its translation is CSASTPGTVVGTQYF. The gene calls are TRBV20-1 and TRBJ2-5; tentatively, D is TRBD1 or TRBD2 (5 bases each). Germline CDR1 is DFQATT and CDR2 is SNEGSKA (reference sequence). V was shortened by 3 bases and J by 7 bases, with 21 bases between the two germline ends. The CDR3 loop spans 15 amino acids.

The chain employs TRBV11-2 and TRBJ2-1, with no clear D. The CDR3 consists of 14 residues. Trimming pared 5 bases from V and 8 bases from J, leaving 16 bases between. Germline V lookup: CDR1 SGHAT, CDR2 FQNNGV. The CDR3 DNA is TGTGCCAGCAGCGTAAAGGCTTTTATGGATGAGCAGTTCTTC. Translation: CASSVKAFMDEQFF.

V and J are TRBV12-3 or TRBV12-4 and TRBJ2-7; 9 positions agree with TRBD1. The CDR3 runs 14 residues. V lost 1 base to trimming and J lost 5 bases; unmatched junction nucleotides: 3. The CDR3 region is CASSLVGTGNEQYF. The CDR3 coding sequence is TGTGCCAGCAGTTTAGTTGGGACAGGGAACGAGCAGTACTTC.

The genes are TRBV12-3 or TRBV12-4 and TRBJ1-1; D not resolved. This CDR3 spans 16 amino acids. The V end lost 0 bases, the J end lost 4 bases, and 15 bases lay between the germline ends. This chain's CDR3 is CASSLAGPPLTTEAFF. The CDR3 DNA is TGTGCCAGCAGTTTAGCTGGGCCCCCACTAACCACTGAAGCTTTCTTT.

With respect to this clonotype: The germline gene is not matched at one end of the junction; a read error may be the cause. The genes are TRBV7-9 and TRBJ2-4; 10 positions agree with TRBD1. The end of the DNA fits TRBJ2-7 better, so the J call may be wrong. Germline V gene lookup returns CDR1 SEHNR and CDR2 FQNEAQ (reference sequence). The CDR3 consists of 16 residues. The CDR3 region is CASRLGVRDRGDEQYF. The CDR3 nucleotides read TGTGCCAGCAGATTAGGAGTCCGGGACAGGGGCGACGAGCAGTACTTC.

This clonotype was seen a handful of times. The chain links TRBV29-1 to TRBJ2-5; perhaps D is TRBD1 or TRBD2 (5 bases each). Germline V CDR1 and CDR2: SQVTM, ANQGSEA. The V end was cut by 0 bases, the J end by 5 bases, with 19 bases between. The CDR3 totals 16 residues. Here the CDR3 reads CSVEDWGRETIETQYF. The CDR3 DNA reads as TGCAGCGTTGAAGATTGGGGCAGGGAGACAATTGAGACCCAGTACTTC.

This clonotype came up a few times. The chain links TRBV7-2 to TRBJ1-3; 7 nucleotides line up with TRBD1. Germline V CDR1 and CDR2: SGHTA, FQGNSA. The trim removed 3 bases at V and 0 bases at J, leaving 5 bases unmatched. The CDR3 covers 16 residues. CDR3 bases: TGTGCCAGCAGCTTGCGACAGGGTCTCTCTGGAAACACCATATATTTT. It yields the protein CASSLRQGLSGNTIYF.

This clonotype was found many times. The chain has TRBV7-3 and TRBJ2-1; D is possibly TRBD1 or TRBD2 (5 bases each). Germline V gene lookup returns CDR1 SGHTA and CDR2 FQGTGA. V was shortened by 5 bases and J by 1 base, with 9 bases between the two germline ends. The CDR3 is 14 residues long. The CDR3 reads CASSEGPSYNEQFF. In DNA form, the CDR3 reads TGTGCCAGCAGCGAGGGACCTTCCTACAATGAGCAGTTCTTC.

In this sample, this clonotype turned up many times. CDR3 bases: TGTGCCAGCAGTTACTTTCGGGGGCCCACAGATACGCAGTATTTT. Translated: CASSYFRGPTDTQYF. V usage is TRBV6-5 and J usage is TRBJ2-3, with D possibly being TRBD1 or TRBD2 (6 bases each). The germline V and J ends were trimmed by 1 base and 2 bases, with 10 bases remaining between them. The CDR3 contains 15 residues. The germline V gene encodes CDR1 MNHEY and CDR2 SVGAGI.

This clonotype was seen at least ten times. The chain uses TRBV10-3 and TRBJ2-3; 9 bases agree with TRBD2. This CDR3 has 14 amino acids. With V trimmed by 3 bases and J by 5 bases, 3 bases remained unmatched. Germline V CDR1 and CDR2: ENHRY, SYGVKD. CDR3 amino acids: CAISEASGEDTQYF. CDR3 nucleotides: TGTGCCATCAGTGAAGCTAGCGGGGAAGATACGCAGTATTTT.

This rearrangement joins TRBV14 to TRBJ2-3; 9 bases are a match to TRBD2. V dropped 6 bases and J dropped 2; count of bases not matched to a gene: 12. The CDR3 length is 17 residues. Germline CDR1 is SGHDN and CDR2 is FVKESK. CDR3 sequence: CASSLYRAGGSTDTQYF. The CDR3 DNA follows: TGTGCCAGCAGTCTCTACCGAGCGGGGGGTTCCACAGATACGCAGTATTTT. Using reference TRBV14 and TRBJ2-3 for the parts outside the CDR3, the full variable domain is EAGVTQFPSHSVIEKGQTVTLRCDPISGHDNLYWYRRVMGKEIKFLLHFVKESKQDESGMPNNRFLAERTGGTYSTLKVQPAELEDSGVYFCASSLYRAGGSTDTQYFGPGTRLTVL.

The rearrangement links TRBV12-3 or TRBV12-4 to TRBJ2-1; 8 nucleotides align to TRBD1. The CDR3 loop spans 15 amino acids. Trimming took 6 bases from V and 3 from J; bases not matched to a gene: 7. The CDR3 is CASRNRGVDYNEQFF. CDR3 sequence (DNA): TGTGCCAGCAGGAACAGGGGGGTCGACTACAATGAGCAGTTCTTC.

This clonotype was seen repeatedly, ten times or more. CDR3: CASSQLAGENNEQFF. The CDR3 DNA reads TGCGCCAGCAGCCAGCTAGCGGGAGAGAACAATGAGCAGTTCTTC. J is TRBJ2-1 and V is TRBV4-1; 10 bases line up with TRBD2. CDR3 length: 15 amino acids. CDR1 is MGHRA and CDR2 is YSYEKL in the germline V gene. V was clipped by 3 bases and J by 5 bases; unmatched bases: 4.